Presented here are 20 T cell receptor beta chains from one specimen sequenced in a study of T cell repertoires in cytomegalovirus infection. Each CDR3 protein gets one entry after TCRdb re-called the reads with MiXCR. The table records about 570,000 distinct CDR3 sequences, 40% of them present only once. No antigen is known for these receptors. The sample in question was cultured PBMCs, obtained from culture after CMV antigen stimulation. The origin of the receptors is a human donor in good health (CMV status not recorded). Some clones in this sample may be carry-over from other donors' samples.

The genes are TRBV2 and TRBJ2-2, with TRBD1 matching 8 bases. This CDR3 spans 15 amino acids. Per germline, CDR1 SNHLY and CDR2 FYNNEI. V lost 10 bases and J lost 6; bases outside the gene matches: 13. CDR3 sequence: CATRLDRGSAGELFF. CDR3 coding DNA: TGTGCCACCCGTTTAGACAGGGGATCGGCCGGGGAGCTGTTTTTT.

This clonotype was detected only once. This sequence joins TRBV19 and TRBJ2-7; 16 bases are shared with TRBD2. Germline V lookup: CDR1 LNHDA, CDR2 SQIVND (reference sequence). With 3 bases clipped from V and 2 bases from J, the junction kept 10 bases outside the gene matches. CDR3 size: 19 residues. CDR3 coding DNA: TGTGCCAGTAGTATCAGTTGGGGACTAGCGGGAGGGCGGACCTACGAGCAGTACTTC. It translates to CASSISWGLAGGRTYEQYF.

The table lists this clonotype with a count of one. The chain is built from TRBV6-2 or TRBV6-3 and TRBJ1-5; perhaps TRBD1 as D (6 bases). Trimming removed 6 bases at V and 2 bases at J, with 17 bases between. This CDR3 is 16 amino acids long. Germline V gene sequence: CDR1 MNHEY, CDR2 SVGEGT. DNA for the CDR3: TGTGCCAGCAGAGGGAGTCGGGGGCTTGGCAATCAGCCCCAGCATTTT. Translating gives CASRGSRGLGNQPQHF.

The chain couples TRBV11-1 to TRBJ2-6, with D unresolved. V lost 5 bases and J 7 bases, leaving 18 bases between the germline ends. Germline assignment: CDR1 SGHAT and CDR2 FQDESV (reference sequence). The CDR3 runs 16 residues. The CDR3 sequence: CASSPPFSLGANVLTF. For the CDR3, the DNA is TGTGCCAGCAGCCCCCCCTTTTCCCTAGGCGCCAACGTCCTGACTTTC. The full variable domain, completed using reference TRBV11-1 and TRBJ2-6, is EAEVAQSPRYKITEKSQAVAFWCDPISGHATLYWYRQILGQGPELLVQFQDESVVDDSQLPKDRFSAERLKGVDSTLKIQPAELGDSAMYLCASSPPFSLGANVLTFGAGSRLTVL.

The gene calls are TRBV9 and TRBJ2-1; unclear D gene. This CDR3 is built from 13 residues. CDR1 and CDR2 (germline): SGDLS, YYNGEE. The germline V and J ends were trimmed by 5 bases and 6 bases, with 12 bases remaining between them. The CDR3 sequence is CASSPSSANEQFF. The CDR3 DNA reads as TGTGCCAGCAGTCCCTCTAGTGCCAATGAGCAGTTCTTC. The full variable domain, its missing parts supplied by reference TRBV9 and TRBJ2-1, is DSGVTQTPKHLITATGQRVTLRCSPRSGDLSVYWYQQSLDQGLQFLIQYYNGEERAKGNILERFSAQQFPDLHSELNLSSLELGDSALYFCASSPSSANEQFFGPGTRLTVL.

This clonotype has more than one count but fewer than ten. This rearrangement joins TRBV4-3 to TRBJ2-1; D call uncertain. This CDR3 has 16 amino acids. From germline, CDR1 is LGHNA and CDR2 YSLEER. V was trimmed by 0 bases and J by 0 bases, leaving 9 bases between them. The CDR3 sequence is CASSQDGPSSYNEQFF. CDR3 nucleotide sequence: TGCGCCAGCAGCCAAGACGGACCCAGCTCCTACAATGAGCAGTTCTTC.

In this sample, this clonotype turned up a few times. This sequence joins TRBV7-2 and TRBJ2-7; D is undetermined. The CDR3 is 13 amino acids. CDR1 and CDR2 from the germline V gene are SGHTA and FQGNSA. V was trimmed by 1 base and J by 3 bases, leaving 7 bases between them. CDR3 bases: TGTGCCAGCAGCTTAGGGCTTTACTACGAGCAGTACTTC. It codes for CASSLGLYYEQYF. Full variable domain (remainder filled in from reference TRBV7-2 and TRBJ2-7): GAGVSQSPSNKVTEKGKDVELRCDPISGHTALYWYRQSLGQGLEFLIYFQGNSAPDKSGLPSDRFSAERTGGSVSTLTIQRTQQEDSAVYLCASSLGLYYEQYFGPGTRLTVT.

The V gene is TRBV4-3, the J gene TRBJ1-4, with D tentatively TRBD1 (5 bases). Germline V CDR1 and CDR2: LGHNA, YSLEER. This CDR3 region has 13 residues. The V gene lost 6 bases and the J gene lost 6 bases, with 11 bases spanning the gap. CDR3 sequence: CASSLQADEKLFF. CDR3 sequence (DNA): TGCGCCAGCAGTTTACAGGCTGATGAAAAACTGTTTTTT.

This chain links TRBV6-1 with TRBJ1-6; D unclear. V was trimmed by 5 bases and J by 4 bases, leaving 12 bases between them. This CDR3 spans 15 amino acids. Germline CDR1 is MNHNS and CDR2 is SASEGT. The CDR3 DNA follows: TGTGCCAGCAGTACCCGGGAACCGTATAATTCACCCCTCCACTTT. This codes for CASSTREPYNSPLHF.

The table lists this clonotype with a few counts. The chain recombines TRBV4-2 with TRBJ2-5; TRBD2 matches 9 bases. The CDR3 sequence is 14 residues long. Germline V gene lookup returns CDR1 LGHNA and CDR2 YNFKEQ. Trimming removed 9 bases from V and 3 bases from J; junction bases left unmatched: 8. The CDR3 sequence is CASAAVAGEETQYF. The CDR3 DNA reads TGTGCCAGTGCCGCGGTAGCGGGGGAAGAGACCCAGTACTTC.

CDR3 region: CASGLSRGDRPGYIHEQYF. For the CDR3, the DNA is TGTGCTAGTGGTTTGTCCCGGGGTGACCGGCCAGGGTATATCCACGAGCAGTACTTC. The chain employs TRBV12-5 and TRBJ2-7; D assignment may be TRBD1 or TRBD2 (5 bases each). Trimming took off 2 bases at V and 5 bases at J, with 28 bases between the two ends. Germline V gene lookup returns CDR1 LGHNT and CDR2 FRNRAP. This CDR3 is 19 amino acids long.

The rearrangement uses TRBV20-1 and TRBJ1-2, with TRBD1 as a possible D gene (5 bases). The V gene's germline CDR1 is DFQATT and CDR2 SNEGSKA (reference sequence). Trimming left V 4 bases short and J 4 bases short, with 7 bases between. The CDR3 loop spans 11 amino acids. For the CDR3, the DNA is TGCAGTGCTACAGGGAGCTATGGCTACACCTTC. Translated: CSATGSYGYTF.

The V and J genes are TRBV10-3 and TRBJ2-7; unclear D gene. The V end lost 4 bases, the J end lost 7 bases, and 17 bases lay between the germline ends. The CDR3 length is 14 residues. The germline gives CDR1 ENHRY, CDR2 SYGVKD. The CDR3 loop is CAISGSAMVWEQYF. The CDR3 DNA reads TGTGCCATCAGTGGTTCCGCAATGGTGTGGGAGCAGTACTTC.

The CDR3 region is CASRTSGRGSDTQYF. The CDR3 DNA sequence: TGTGCCAGCAGGACTAGCGGGAGGGGCTCGGATACGCAGTATTTT. The chain employs TRBV6-2 or TRBV6-3 and TRBJ2-3; 14 nucleotides agree with TRBD2. V was pared by 6 bases and J by 6 bases, with 5 bases of the junction left unmatched. Germline CDR1 and CDR2: MNHEY and SVGEGT. The CDR3 is 15 amino acids.

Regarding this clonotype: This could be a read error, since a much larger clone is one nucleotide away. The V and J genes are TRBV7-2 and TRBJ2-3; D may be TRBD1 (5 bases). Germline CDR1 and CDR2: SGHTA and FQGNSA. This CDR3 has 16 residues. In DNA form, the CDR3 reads TGTGCCAGCAGCTTCCGGTACACAGGTAGCAAAGATACGCAGTATTTT. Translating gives CASSFRYTGSKDTQYF.

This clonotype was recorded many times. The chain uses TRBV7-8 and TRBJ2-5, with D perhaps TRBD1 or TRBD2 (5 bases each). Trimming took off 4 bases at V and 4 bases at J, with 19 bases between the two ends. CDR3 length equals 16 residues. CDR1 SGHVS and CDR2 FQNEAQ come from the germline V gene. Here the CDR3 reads CASSWVRDPTRETQYF. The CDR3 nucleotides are TGTGCCAGCAGCTGGGTTCGGGACCCAACGAGAGAGACCCAGTACTTC.

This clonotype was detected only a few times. CDR3 nucleotides: TGTGCCAGCATCAGTGAGCGGGGGGGCTCGGAGACCCAGTACTTC. Translating it yields CASISERGGSETQYF. The rearrangement links TRBV7-2 to TRBJ2-5; 10 nucleotides agree with TRBD2. The CDR3 contains 15 residues. CDR1 and CDR2 (germline): SGHTA, FQGNSA. J was trimmed by 5 bases and V by 7 bases; bases with no gene match: 10.

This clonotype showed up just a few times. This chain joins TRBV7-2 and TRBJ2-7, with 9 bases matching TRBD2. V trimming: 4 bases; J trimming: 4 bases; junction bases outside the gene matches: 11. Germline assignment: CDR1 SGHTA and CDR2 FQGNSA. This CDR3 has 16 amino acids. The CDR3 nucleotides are TGTGCCAGCAGCTCCCCCGGCGGGGGGGCCGGGTACGAGCAGTACTTC. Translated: CASSSPGGGAGYEQYF.

CDR3 residues: CASSFNGDNSPLHF. Written as DNA, the CDR3 is TGTGCCAGCAGTTTCAATGGGGATAATTCACCCCTCCACTTT. This chain joins TRBV12-3 or TRBV12-4 and TRBJ1-6, with no clear D. The CDR3 sequence is 14 residues long. V was trimmed by 3 bases and J by 5 bases, leaving 8 bases between them.

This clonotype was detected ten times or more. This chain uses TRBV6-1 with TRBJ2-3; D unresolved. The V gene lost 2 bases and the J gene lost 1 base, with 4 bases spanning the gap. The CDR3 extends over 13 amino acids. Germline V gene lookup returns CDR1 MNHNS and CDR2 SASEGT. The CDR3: CASSEQGTDTQYF. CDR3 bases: TGTGCCAGCAGTGAACAGGGCACAGATACGCAGTATTTT.